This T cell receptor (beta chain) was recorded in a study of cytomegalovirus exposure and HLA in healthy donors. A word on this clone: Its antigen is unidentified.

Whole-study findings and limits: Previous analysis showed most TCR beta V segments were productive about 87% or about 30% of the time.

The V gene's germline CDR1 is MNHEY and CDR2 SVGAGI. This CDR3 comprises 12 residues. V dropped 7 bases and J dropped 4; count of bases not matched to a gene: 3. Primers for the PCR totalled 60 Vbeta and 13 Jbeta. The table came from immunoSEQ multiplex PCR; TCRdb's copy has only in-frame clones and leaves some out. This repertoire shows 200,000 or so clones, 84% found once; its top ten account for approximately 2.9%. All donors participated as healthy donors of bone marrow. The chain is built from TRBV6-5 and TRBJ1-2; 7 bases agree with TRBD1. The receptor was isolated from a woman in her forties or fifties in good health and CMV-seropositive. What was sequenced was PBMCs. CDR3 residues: CASKQGTYGYTF. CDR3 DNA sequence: TGTGCCAGCAAACAGGGGACCTATGGCTACACCTTC.